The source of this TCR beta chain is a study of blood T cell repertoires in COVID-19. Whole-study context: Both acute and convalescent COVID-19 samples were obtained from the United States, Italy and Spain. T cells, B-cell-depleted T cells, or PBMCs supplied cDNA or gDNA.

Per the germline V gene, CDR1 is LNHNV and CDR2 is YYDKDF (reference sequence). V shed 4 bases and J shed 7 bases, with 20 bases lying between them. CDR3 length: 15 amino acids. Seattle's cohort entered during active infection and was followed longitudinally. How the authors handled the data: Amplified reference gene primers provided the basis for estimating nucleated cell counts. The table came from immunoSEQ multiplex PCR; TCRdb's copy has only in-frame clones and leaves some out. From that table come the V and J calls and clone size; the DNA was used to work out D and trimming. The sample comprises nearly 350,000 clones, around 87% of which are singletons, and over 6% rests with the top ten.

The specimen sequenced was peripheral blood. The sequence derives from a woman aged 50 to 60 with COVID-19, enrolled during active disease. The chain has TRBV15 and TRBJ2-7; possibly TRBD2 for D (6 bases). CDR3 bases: TGTGCCACCAGCACCATAGGAGGGCCAGTGGGGGAGCAGTACTTC. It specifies CATSTIGGPVGEQYF.